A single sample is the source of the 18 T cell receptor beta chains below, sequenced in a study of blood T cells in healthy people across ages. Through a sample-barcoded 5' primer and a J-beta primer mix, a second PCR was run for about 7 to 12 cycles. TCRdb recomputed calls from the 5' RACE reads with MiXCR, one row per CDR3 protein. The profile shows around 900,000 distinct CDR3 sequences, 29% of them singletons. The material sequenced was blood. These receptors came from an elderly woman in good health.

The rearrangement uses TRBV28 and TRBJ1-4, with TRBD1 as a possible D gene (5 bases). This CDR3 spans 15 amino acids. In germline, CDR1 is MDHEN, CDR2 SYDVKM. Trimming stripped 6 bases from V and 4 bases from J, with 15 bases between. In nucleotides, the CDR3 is TGTGCCAGCAGCCCCTTGGGGGGGTTTAATGAAAAACTGTTTTTT. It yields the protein CASSPLGGFNEKLFF.

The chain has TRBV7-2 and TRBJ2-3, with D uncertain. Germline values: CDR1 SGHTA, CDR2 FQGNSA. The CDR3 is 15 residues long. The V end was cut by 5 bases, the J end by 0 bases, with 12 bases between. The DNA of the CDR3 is TGTGCCAGCAGCCCGCTTGACCAGAGCACAGATACGCAGTATTTT. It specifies CASSPLDQSTDTQYF. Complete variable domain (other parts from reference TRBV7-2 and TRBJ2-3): GAGVSQSPSNKVTEKGKDVELRCDPISGHTALYWYRQSLGQGLEFLIYFQGNSAPDKSGLPSDRFSAERTGGSVSTLTIQRTQQEDSAVYLCASSPLDQSTDTQYFGPGTRLTVL.

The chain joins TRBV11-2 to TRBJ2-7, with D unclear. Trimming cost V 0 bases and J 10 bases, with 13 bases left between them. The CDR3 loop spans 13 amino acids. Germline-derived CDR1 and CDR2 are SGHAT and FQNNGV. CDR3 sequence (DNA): TGTGCCAGCAGCTTAGAACAGAGCGAGCCCCAGTACTTC. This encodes CASSLEQSEPQYF.

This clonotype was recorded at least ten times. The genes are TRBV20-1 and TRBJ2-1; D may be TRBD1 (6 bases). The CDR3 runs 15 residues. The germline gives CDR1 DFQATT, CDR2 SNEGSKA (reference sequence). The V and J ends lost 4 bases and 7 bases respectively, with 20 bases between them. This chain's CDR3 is CSATSGTNPLNEQFF. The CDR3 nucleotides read TGCAGTGCTACCTCAGGGACAAACCCGTTAAATGAGCAGTTCTTC.

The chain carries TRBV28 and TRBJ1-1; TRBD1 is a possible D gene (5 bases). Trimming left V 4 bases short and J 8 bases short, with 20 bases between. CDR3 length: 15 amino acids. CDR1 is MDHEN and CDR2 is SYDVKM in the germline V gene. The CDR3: CASSSPGRPEIEAFF. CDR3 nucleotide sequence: TGTGCCAGCAGTTCCCCGGGACGGCCCGAAATAGAAGCTTTCTTT.

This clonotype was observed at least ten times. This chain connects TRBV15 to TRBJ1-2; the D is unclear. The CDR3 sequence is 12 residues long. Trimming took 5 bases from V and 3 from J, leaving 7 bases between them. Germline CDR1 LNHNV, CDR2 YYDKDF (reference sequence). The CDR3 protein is CATSDQHYGYTF. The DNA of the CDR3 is TGTGCCACCAGCGACCAGCACTATGGCTACACCTTC.

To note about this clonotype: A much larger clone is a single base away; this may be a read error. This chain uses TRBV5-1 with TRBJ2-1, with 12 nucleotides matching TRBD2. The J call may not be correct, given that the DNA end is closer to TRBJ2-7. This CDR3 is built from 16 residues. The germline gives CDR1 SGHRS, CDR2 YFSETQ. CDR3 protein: CASSLAPLAGGSEQYF. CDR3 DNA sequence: TGCGCCAGCAGCTTGGCCCCTCTAGCGGGGGGGAGTGAGCAGTACTTC.

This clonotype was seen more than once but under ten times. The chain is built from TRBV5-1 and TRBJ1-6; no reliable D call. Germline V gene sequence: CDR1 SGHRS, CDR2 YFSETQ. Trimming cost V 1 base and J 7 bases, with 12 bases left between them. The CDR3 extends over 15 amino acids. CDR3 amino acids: CASSLTIQWNSPLHF. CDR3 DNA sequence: TGCGCCAGCAGCTTGACAATCCAATGGAATTCACCCCTCCACTTT. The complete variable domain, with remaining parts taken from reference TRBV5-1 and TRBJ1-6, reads KAGVTQTPRYLIKTRGQQVTLSCSPISGHRSVSWYQQTPGQGLQFLFEYFSETQRNKGNFPGRFSGRQFSNSRSEMNVSTLELGDSALYLCASSLTIQWNSPLHFGNGTRLTVT.

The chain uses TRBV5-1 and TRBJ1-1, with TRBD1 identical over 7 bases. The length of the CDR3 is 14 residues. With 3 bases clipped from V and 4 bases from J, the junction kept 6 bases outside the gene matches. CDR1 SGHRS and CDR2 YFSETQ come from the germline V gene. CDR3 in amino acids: CASSSDRLGTEAFF. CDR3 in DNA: TGCGCCAGCAGCTCGGACAGGTTAGGCACTGAAGCTTTCTTT.

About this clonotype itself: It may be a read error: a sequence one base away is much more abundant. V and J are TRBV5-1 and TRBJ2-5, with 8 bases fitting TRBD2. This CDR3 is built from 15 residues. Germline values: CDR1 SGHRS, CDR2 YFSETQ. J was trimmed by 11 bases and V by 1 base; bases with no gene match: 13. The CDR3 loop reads CASSLLDGGAREQYF. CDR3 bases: TGCGCCAGCAGCTTGTTGGACGGGGGGGCTAGGGAGCAGTACTTC.

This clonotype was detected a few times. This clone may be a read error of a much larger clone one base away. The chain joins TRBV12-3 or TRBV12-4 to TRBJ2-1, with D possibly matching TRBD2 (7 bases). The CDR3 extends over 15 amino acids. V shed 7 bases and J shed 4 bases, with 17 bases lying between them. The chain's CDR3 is CASNLGGGRYNEQFF. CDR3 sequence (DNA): TGTGCCAGCAACTTAGGCGGGGGCCGATACAATGAGCAGTTCTTC.

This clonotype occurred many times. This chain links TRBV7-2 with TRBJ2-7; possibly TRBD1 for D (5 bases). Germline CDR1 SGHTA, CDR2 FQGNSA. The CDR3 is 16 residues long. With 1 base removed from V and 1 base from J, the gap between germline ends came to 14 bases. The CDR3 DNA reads TGTGCCAGCAGCTTAGGGTGGGGTAAGGGGTCCTACGAGCAGTACTTC. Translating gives CASSLGWGKGSYEQYF.

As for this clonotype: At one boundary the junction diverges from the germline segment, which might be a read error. The CDR3, as DNA: TGTGCCAGCAGCTTAGATAGGTGGAACAGTGAAGCTTTCTTT. Translation: CASSLDRWNSEAFF. The chain couples TRBV11-2 to TRBJ1-1, with D unclear. Germline V lookup: CDR1 SGHAT, CDR2 FQNNGV. The CDR3 sequence is 14 residues long.

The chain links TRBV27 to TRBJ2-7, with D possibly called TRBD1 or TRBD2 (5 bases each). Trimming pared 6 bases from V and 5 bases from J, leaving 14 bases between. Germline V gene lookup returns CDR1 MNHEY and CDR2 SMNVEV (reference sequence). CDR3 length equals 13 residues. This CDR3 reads CASSPVGANEQYF. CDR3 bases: TGTGCCAGCAGCCCCGTCGGGGCAAACGAGCAGTACTTC.

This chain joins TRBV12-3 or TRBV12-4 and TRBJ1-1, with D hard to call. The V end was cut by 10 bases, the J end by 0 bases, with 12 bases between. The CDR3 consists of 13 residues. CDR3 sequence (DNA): TGTGCCACCAGAAAACTGATGAACACTGAAGCTTTCTTT. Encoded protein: CATRKLMNTEAFF.

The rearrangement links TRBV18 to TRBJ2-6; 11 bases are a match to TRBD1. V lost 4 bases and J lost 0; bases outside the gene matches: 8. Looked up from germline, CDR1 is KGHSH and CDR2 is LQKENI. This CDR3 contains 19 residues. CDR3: CASSQRTGGPRSGANVLTF. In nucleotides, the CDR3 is TGTGCCAGCTCACAAAGGACAGGGGGCCCTCGCTCTGGGGCCAACGTCCTGACTTTC.

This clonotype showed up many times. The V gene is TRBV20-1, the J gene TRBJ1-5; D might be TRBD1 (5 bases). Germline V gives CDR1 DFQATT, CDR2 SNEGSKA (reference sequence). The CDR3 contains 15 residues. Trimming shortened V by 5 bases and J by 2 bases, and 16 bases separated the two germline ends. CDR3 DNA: TGCAGTGCTCGCCCAGGGAATAACGGCAATCAGCCCCAGCATTTT. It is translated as CSARPGNNGNQPQHF.

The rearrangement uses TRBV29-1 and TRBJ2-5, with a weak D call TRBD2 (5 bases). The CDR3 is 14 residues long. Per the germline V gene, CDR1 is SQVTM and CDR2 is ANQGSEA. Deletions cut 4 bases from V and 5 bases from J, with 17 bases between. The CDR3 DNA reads TGCAGCGTTGGGCGGGCAGAAGGCTGGGAGACCCAGTACTTC. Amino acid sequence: CSVGRAEGWETQYF. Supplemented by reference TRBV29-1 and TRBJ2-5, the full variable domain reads SAVISQKPSRDICQRGTSLTIQCQVDSQVTMMFWYRQQPGQSLTLIATANQGSEATYESGFVIDKFPISRPNLTFSTLTVSNMSPEDSSIYLCSVGRAEGWETQYFGPGTRLLVL.